The rows below give T cell receptor beta chains drawn from one sample of a study of CD8+CD57+ T cells in acquired aplastic anemia. TCRdb re-analysed the reads in MiXCR, keeping a single row per CDR3 protein. Of 150,000 to 200,000 distinct CDR3 sequences in the sample, 50% to 75% were seen once. The sequenced material came from sorted CD4+, CD8+, or CD8+CD57+ T cells (not recorded which) from PBMCs. The receptors here all came from a human donor with severe aplastic anemia or a healthy control (not recorded which). Both conserved end residues are part of each CDR3. The D gene is left open where the match is weak. Clone sizes are given selectively: once, few, many, or a class where the clone is expanded.

cdr3_aa cdr3_nt j_call d_call clone_size v_call cdr3_length
CASGPTGNSEAFF TGTGCCAGTGGACCAACAGGGAACTCTGAAGCTTTCTTT TRBJ1-1 NA NA TRBV19 13
CASSLYGGPGGELFF TGTGCCAGCAGCTTATACGGGGGGCCTGGCGGGGAGCTGTTTTTT TRBJ2-2 NA NA TRBV7-3 15
CAISDTGKMNTEAFF TGTGCCATCAGCGACACAGGGAAAATGAACACTGAAGCTTTCTTT TRBJ1-1 NA few TRBV10-3 15
CASSLASSGVFYEQYF TGTGCCAGCAGTTTGGCGAGTAGCGGGGTTTTCTACGAGCAGTACTTC TRBJ2-7 TRBD2 few TRBV27 16
CAISDEGYGELFF TGTGCCATCAGTGACGAGGGCTACGGGGAGCTGTTTTTT TRBJ2-2 NA few TRBV10-3 13
CASSSTALLTDTQYF TGTGCCAGCAGCTCTACGGCCCTACTCACAGATACGCAGTATTTT TRBJ2-3 NA many TRBV13 15
CASSHRGRGTDTQYF TGTGCCAGCAGCCACAGGGGGCGCGGGACAGATACGCAGTATTTT TRBJ2-3 TRBD1 few TRBV7-2 15
CASSLAYGNRDRESGYTF TGTGCCAGCAGCTTAGCGTACGGTAATCGGGACAGGGAGAGTGGCTACACCTTC TRBJ1-2 TRBD1 NA TRBV7-9 18
CASSLQGADTQYF TGTGCCAGCAGTCTCCAGGGGGCAGATACGCAGTATTTT TRBJ2-3 TRBD1 many TRBV11-2 13
CASSFEGARETEAFF TGCGCCAGCAGCTTTGAGGGGGCGCGGGAGACTGAAGCTTTCTTT TRBJ1-1 TRBD1 many TRBV5-1 15
CATKGKRGAYNEQFF TGTGCCACCAAGGGAAAGCGGGGGGCCTACAATGAGCAGTTCTTC TRBJ2-1 TRBD2 NA TRBV25-1 15
CASSFIQGYNSPLHF TGTGCCAGCAGCTTCATCCAGGGTTATAATTCACCCCTCCACTTT TRBJ1-6 NA NA TRBV7-9 15
CASSYPGGTGETQYF TGTGCCAGCAGCTATCCGGGGGGAACGGGAGAGACCCAGTACTTC TRBJ2-5 TRBD2 NA TRBV12-3/TRBV12-4 15
CASSPRVAGGNTEAFF TGTGCCAGCAGCCCCCGGGTAGCGGGGGGGAACACTGAAGCTTTCTTT TRBJ1-1 NA NA TRBV9 16
CASSVATGGTDTQYF TGTGCCAGCAGCGTAGCTACAGGGGGGACAGATACGCAGTATTTT TRBJ2-3 TRBD1 many TRBV9 15
CAIREGDIVGQTNQPQHF TGTGCCATCAGGGAAGGGGACATCGTGGGACAGACCAATCAGCCCCAGCATTTT TRBJ1-5 TRBD1 NA TRBV10-1 18
CSARIAGSYEQYF TGCAGTGCTAGAATAGCGGGGAGCTACGAGCAGTACTTC TRBJ2-7 TRBD2 NA TRBV20-1 13
CASLKGYEAFF TGTGCCAGTCTGAAGGGCTACGAAGCTTTCTTT TRBJ1-1 NA NA TRBV19 11
CASSVDPGGSGAYEQYF TGTGCCAGCAGCGTAGACCCGGGGGGGTCGGGGGCCTACGAGCAGTACTTC TRBJ2-7 TRBD2 NA TRBV9 17
CASSALAEQETQYF TGTGCCAGCAGTGCACTAGCGGAGCAAGAGACCCAGTACTTC TRBJ2-5 TRBD2 NA TRBV2 14
CASRSGTGKDEQYF TGTGCCAGCAGATCCGGGACAGGGAAGGACGAGCAGTACTTC TRBJ2-7 TRBD1 NA TRBV7-2 14
CASSLRGRGGSTDTQYF TGTGCCAGCAGCTTAAGGGGGCGTGGAGGGAGTACAGATACGCAGTATTTT TRBJ2-3 NA NA TRBV7-2 17
CSAKSRYHEQYF TGCAGTGCTAAGTCCAGGTACCACGAGCAGTACTTC TRBJ2-7 NA NA TRBV20-1 12
CATSDLGRDRGETQYF TGTGCCACCAGTGATTTGGGTCGGGACAGGGGAGAGACCCAGTACTTC TRBJ2-5 TRBD1 NA TRBV24-1 16
CASSGSGTLRQETQYF TGTGCCAGCAGCGGAAGCGGGACCCTCCGGCAAGAGACCCAGTACTTC TRBJ2-5 TRBD2 many TRBV9 16
CSASYGYTF TGCAGTGCTAGTTATGGCTACACCTTC TRBJ1-2 NA NA TRBV20-1 9
CASSGYSGGSIHEQFF TGTGCCAGCAGCGGCTATAGCGGGGGGTCTATCCATGAGCAGTTCTTC TRBJ2-1 TRBD2 NA TRBV9 16
CSARVGRGETQYF TGCAGTGCTAGAGTGGGGCGGGGGGAGACCCAGTACTTC TRBJ2-5 TRBD2 few TRBV20-1 13
CASSVRDRSTDTQYF TGTGCCAGCAGTGTCCGGGACCGGAGCACAGATACGCAGTATTTT TRBJ2-3 NA NA TRBV7-8 15
CASSRGTVDSYEQYF TGCGCCAGCAGCCGCGGGACGGTCGATTCCTACGAGCAGTACTTC TRBJ2-7 NA NA TRBV5-1 15
CASSLTPLTGKTSYEQYF TGTGCCAGCAGCTTAACCCCACTGACAGGGAAAACCTCCTACGAGCAGTACTTC TRBJ2-7 TRBD1 few TRBV7-3 18
CASSPAGPYGYTF TGTGCCAGCAGTCCCGCCGGACCTTATGGCTACACCTTC TRBJ1-2 NA few TRBV10-3 13
CSAAKKEAFF TGCAGTGCCGCAAAGAAGGAAGCTTTCTTT TRBJ1-1 NA once TRBV20-1 10
CASSEGQGNQPQHF TGTGCCAGCAGTGAAGGGCAGGGCAATCAGCCCCAGCATTTT TRBJ1-5 NA NA TRBV2 14
CASSLVHGGPGTGTYEQYF TGTGCCAGCAGCTTAGTCCATGGGGGACCCGGGACGGGGACCTACGAGCAGTACTTC TRBJ2-7 NA few TRBV7-9 19
CSARDHLGLHTEAFF TGCAGTGCTAGAGATCATTTGGGGTTGCACACTGAAGCTTTCTTT TRBJ1-1 NA few TRBV20-1 15
CASSFALGALSGGSPLHF TGTGCCAGCAGCTTCGCACTAGGGGCCCTCTCAGGGGGTTCACCCCTCCACTTT TRBJ1-6 TRBD1 NA TRBV7-6 18
CASSQGTTTNEKLFF TGCGCCAGCAGCCAAGGGACCACAACTAATGAAAAACTGTTTTTT TRBJ1-4 NA many TRBV4-1 15
CASSLFRNEQFF TGTGCCAGCAGCTTATTCAGAAATGAGCAGTTCTTC TRBJ2-1 NA NA TRBV7-2 12
CASRPLDTLYGYTF TGTGCCAGCAGGCCTTTGGACACGCTCTATGGCTACACCTTC TRBJ1-2 NA NA TRBV9 14
CASSSRDSPEQFF TGTGCCAGCAGTTCACGGGACAGCCCAGAGCAGTTCTTC TRBJ2-1 TRBD1 NA TRBV28 13
CSAIPGTSHEQFF TGCAGTGCTATTCCCGGGACTAGTCATGAGCAGTTCTTC TRBJ2-1 TRBD2 NA TRBV20-1 13
CASSANSKRGREKLFF TGTGCCAGCAGTGCAAACAGCAAAAGAGGGCGTGAAAAACTGTTTTTT TRBJ1-4 NA NA TRBV25-1 16
CASSFKPTGANVLTF TGTGCCAGCAGCTTCAAGCCGACGGGGGCCAACGTCCTGACTTTC TRBJ2-6 NA NA TRBV7-2 15
CATSDFTGSGANVLTF TGTGCCACCAGTGATTTTACGGGGTCTGGGGCCAACGTCCTGACTTTC TRBJ2-6 NA NA TRBV24-1 16
CASSLFRDEQYF TGCGCCAGCAGCTTGTTTAGGGACGAGCAGTACTTC TRBJ2-7 NA NA TRBV5-1 12
CASSWKLGGNNEQFF TGTGCCAGCAGCTGGAAGTTGGGGGGGAACAATGAGCAGTTCTTC TRBJ2-1 TRBD2 NA TRBV5-4 15
CASSLGLGENYGYTF TGTGCCAGCAGCTTAGGGCTGGGCGAGAACTATGGCTACACCTTC TRBJ1-2 NA NA TRBV7-9 15
CASSLRVYTEAFF TGTGCCAGCAGCCTCAGGGTGTACACTGAAGCTTTCTTT TRBJ1-1 NA NA TRBV7-2 13
CASSDNPDYGYTF TGTGCCAGCAGTGACAACCCAGACTATGGCTACACCTTC TRBJ1-2 NA NA TRBV6-4 13
CASSSRTGRRNTEAFF TGTGCCAGCAGCTCTAGGACAGGACGTCGGAACACTGAAGCTTTCTTT TRBJ1-1 TRBD1 many TRBV7-2 16
CGAPRDSYEQYF TGCGGTGCTCCACGGGACTCCTACGAGCAGTACTTC TRBJ2-7 NA once TRBV20-1 12
CASSPTDRVDGYTF TGTGCCAGCAGCCCCACGGACAGGGTGGATGGCTACACCTTC TRBJ1-2 TRBD1 NA TRBV7-9 14
CASRGTGVLTDTQYF TGTGCCAGCAGGGGAACAGGGGTCCTCACAGATACGCAGTATTTT TRBJ2-3 TRBD1 NA TRBV6-1 15
CASSEPNGEQYF TGTGCCAGCAGTGAACCCAACGGGGAGCAGTACTTC TRBJ2-7 NA NA TRBV2 12
CASSIQALNTEAFF TGTGCCAGTAGTATTCAGGCCTTGAACACTGAAGCTTTCTTT TRBJ1-1 NA NA TRBV19 14